The clone carrying this T cell receptor (beta chain) was detected a few times. The CDR3 contains 12 residues. The germline CDR1 and CDR2 sequences are SGHDT and YYEEEE. Trimming cost V 4 bases and J 9 bases; bases outside gene matches: 6. PCR primers comprised 60 Vbeta and 13 Jbeta primers. Sequenced by immunoSEQ multiplex PCR; TCRdb stores in-frame clones only, minus some. The sample carries roughly 100,000 clones, less than 80% recorded once. The data originate from a study of cytomegalovirus exposure and HLA in healthy donors. The chain uses TRBV5-6 and TRBJ2-7, with TRBD1 matching 8 bases. This clonotype originated in a man aged 25 to 40 in good health and CMV-seronegative. Sample: PBMCs. Here the CDR3 reads CASSHATGAQYF. DNA for the CDR3: TGTGCCAGCAGCCACGCGACAGGGGCGCAGTACTTC.